These 14 T cell receptor beta chains came from one sample sequenced in a study of Tregs in tolerant kidney transplant recipients. This table comes from immunoSEQ multiplex PCR, and its TCRdb copy is limited to in-frame clones, with some not included. Of 95,000 to 120,000 clones listed, 85% to 90% are singletons. The specimen comprised CD4+ T cells from blood, sampled before the transplant. The source is a human donor who received a combined kidney and bone marrow transplant.

V is TRBV6-6 and J is TRBJ2-1; D is ambiguous. This CDR3 is built from 13 residues. Germline CDR1 reads MNHNY; CDR2 reads SVGAGI (reference sequence). Trimming shortened V by 0 bases and J by 8 bases, and 8 bases separated the two germline ends. CDR3 amino acids: CASSYSGSHEQFF. The CDR3 DNA reads TGTGCCAGCAGTTACTCGGGCAGTCATGAGCAGTTCTTC.

CDR3 protein: CASSEEGDPFSYEQYF. DNA for the CDR3: TGTGCCAGCAGTGAAGAGGGGGACCCTTTCTCCTACGAGCAGTACTTC. This chain connects TRBV6-1 to TRBJ2-7, with D possibly being TRBD1 (6 bases). V was trimmed by 1 base and J by 0 bases, leaving 13 bases between them. The V gene's germline CDR1 is MNHNS and CDR2 SASEGT. The CDR3 is 16 residues long.

The J gene is TRBJ2-5, the V gene TRBV29-1; a weak D match, TRBD2 (6 bases). The CDR3 totals 13 residues. V was pared by 5 bases and J by 9 bases, with 19 bases between. CDR1 SQVTM and CDR2 ANQGSEA come from the germline V gene. In nucleotides, the CDR3 is TGCAGCGTTCAGCCCGGAGCCCGGGAGTCCCAGTACTTC. This sequence encodes CSVQPGARESQYF. Together with reference TRBV29-1 and TRBJ2-5, the CDR3 gives the full variable domain: SAVISQKPSRDICQRGTSLTIQCQVDSQVTMMFWYRQQPGQSLTLIATANQGSEATYESGFVIDKFPISRPNLTFSTLTVSNMSPEDSSIYLCSVQPGARESQYFGPGTRLLVL.

This chain joins TRBV19 and TRBJ2-1, with 8 bases fitting TRBD1. CDR1 and CDR2 from the germline V gene are LNHDA and SQIVND (reference sequence). The V and J ends lost 1 base and 5 bases, in that order; junction bases with no gene match: 7. This CDR3 has 16 amino acids. The CDR3 DNA follows: TGTGCCAGTAGTATAGGAACCGGACAGGGCAACAATGAGCAGTTCTTC. It translates to CASSIGTGQGNNEQFF.

The chain recombines TRBV10-3 with TRBJ2-7; D is undetermined. CDR1 and CDR2 (germline): ENHRY, SYGVKD. V shed 6 bases and J shed 6 bases, with 12 bases lying between them. The length of the CDR3 is 12 residues. The CDR3 protein is CAISRPQSEQYF. The CDR3 DNA is TGTGCCATCAGCCGCCCTCAGTCCGAGCAGTACTTC.

V and J are TRBV5-1 and TRBJ1-2; the D is unclear. Germline values: CDR1 SGHRS, CDR2 YFSETQ. The V gene lost 4 bases and the J gene lost 9 bases, with 19 bases spanning the gap. This CDR3 contains 14 residues. The CDR3 DNA is TGCGCCAGCAGCCTGGAAGTTTCGGGTACTAGCTACACCTTC. Its translation is CASSLEVSGTSYTF.

The chain combines TRBV29-1 with TRBJ2-7, with TRBD2 as a possible D gene (6 bases). This CDR3 has 12 amino acids. V was trimmed by 0 bases and J by 4 bases, leaving 7 bases between them. Germline V lookup: CDR1 SQVTM, CDR2 ANQGSEA. The CDR3 DNA reads as TGCAGCGTTGAAGAGGGGAGGTACGAGCAGTACTTC. Translated: CSVEEGRYEQYF.

The chain employs TRBV6-5 and TRBJ2-6, with D hard to call. This CDR3 contains 15 residues. V was shortened by 6 bases and J by 0 bases, with 9 bases between the two germline ends. Looked up from germline, CDR1 is MNHEY and CDR2 is SVGAGI. DNA of the CDR3: TGTGCCAGCAGCCGACTTTCCTCTGGGGCCAACGTCCTGACTTTC. Its protein product is CASSRLSSGANVLTF.

The CDR3 DNA follows: TGTGCCATCAGTGTAGGGGCGGGGGGATTTGATGAGCAGTTCTTC. Its protein product is CAISVGAGGFDEQFF. This chain uses TRBV10-3 with TRBJ2-1, with 8 bases that match TRBD2. The germline V gene encodes CDR1 ENHRY and CDR2 SYGVKD. This CDR3 region has 15 residues. V lost 4 bases to trimming and J lost 8 bases; unmatched junction nucleotides: 10.

V is TRBV7-9 and J is TRBJ2-7; 8 bases match TRBD2. CDR1 and CDR2 (germline): SEHNR, FQNEAQ (reference sequence). V shed 1 base and J 2 bases; nucleotides not matched to a gene: 7. CDR3 length equals 16 residues. The CDR3 reads CASSLEGLAGAYEQYF. Written as DNA, the CDR3 is TGTGCCAGCAGCTTAGAAGGGCTAGCGGGCGCCTACGAGCAGTACTTC. The full variable domain, its missing parts supplied by reference TRBV7-9 and TRBJ2-7, is DTGVSQNPRHKITKRGQNVTFRCDPISEHNRLYWYRQTLGQGPEFLTYFQNEAQLEKSRLLSDRFSAERPKGSFSTLEIQRTEQGDSAMYLCASSLEGLAGAYEQYFGPGTRLTVT.

The chain couples TRBV25-1 to TRBJ2-2; the D gene is possibly TRBD1 (6 bases). The V end was cut by 10 bases, the J end by 2 bases, with 11 bases between. The germline gives CDR1 MGHDK, CDR2 SYGVNS. The CDR3 extends over 13 amino acids. In DNA, the CDR3 is TGTGCCACCTACAGGGATAACACCGGGGAGCTGTTTTTT. Protein product: CATYRDNTGELFF.

The chain links TRBV5-1 to TRBJ2-1; 8 bases are shared with TRBD2. Trimming removed 2 bases from V and 6 bases from J; junction bases left unmatched: 4. Germline CDR1 SGHRS, CDR2 YFSETQ. This CDR3 contains 14 residues. Here the CDR3 reads CASSFSGGPNEQFF. CDR3 bases: TGCGCCAGCAGCTTTTCGGGAGGGCCCAATGAGCAGTTCTTC.

The chain joins TRBV27 to TRBJ2-1; the D gene is possibly TRBD1 (6 bases). The CDR3 has 16 residues. The V and J ends lost 6 bases and 1 base respectively, with 16 bases between them. Looked up from germline, CDR1 is MNHEY and CDR2 is SMNVEV (reference sequence). This CDR3 is CASRRTGHSSYNEQFF. The CDR3 coding sequence is TGTGCCAGCAGACGTACGGGACACTCTTCCTACAATGAGCAGTTCTTC.

Notes on this clone: Distinct nucleotide sequences in the sample also encode this CDR3. The CDR3 DNA is TGTGCCAGCTCACCAGGGCAGGGCAATGGCTACACCTTC. Encoded protein: CASSPGQGNGYTF. The chain uses TRBV18 and TRBJ1-2; possible D gene TRBD1, 5 bases. Germline CDR1 reads KGHSH; CDR2 reads LQKENI. The CDR3 is made up of 13 amino acids. Trimming took 2 bases from V and 6 from J, leaving 10 bases between them.